The T cell receptor beta chain under discussion was sequenced for a study of OX40 agonist ivuxolimab in advanced cancers. Whole-study context: Patients received the agonistic anti-OX40 (CD134) antibody ivuxolimab. Antecedent anti-PD-1, anti-PD-L1 or anti-CTLA-4 therapy was permissible, with roughly 36% having received some. Whole-study results and caveats: In a subset of nonresponders, normalized T-cell clonal expansion was also low. In general, CD8+ T cells held more expanded clones than CD4+ did, on average.

For this clone: The antigen remains unidentified.

With 4 bases removed from V and 8 bases from J, the gap between germline ends came to 15 bases. This CDR3 is built from 13 residues. Per germline, CDR1 SGHRS and CDR2 YFSETQ. Some clones are missing from TCRdb's copy, which holds only in-frame ones; the method was immunoSEQ multiplex PCR. The repertoire consists of roughly 70,000 clones, with about 87% occurring once and the leading ten covering around 9.9%. Sequencing was performed on CD4+ or CD8+ T cells sorted from blood, taken in a trial of the OX40 agonist ivuxolimab. This clonotype was sampled from an adult with an advanced solid tumor such as melanoma, head and neck, liver or kidney cancer. The chain carries TRBV5-1 and TRBJ1-2; no reliable D call. In DNA, the CDR3 is TGCGCCAGCAGCAGTGGTAGGGTTCGGGGCTACACCTTC. It specifies CASSSGRVRGYTF.